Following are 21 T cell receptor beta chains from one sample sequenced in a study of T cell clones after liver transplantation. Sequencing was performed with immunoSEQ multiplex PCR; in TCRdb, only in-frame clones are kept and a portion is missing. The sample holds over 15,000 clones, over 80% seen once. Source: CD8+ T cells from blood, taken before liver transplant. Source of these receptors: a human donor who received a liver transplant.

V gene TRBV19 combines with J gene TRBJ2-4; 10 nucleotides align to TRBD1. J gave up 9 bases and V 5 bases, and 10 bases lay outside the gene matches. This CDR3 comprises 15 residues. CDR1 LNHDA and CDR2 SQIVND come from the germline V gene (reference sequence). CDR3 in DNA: TGTGCCAGTAGTTTTCAGACAGGGGGCAATCGCATTCAGTACTTC. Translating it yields CASSFQTGGNRIQYF.

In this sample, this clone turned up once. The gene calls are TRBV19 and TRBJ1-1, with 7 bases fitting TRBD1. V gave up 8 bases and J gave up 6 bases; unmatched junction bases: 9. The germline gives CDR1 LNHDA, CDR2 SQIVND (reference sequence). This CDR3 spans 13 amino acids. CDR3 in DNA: TGTGCCAGTTACGAATTAGGGGGCGCTGAAGCTTTCTTT. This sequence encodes CASYELGGAEAFF.

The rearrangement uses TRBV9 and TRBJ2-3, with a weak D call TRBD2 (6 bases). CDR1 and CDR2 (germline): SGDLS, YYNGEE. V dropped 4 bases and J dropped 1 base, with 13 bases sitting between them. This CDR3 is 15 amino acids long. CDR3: CASSSLGGGTDTQYF. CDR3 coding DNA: TGTGCCAGCAGCTCCCTCGGGGGAGGCACAGATACGCAGTATTTT.

The CDR3, as DNA: TGTGCCAGCAGTTACCAAGGCAATCAGCCCCAGCATTTT. This translates into CASSYQGNQPQHF. This chain uses TRBV25-1 with TRBJ1-5; no definite D call. The CDR3 spans 13 residues. Germline V gene sequence: CDR1 MGHDK, CDR2 SYGVNS. The V gene lost 5 bases and the J gene lost 2 bases, with 7 bases spanning the gap. The complete variable domain, with remaining parts taken from reference TRBV25-1 and TRBJ1-5, reads EADIYQTPRYLVIGTGKKITLECSQTMGHDKMYWYQQDPGMELHLIHYSYGVNSTEKGDLSSESTVSRIRTEHFPLTLESARPSHTSQYLCASSYQGNQPQHFGDGTRLSIL.

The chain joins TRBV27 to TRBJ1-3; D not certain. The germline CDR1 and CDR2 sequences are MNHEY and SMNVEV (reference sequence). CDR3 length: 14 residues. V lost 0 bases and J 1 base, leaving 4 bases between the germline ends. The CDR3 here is CASSLSGSGNTIYF. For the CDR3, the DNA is TGTGCCAGCAGTTTATCGGGGTCTGGAAACACCATATATTTT.

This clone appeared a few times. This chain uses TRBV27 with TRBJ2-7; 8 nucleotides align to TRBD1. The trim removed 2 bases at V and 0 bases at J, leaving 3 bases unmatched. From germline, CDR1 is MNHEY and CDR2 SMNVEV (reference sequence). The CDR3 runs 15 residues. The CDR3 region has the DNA TGTGCCAGCAGTTTAGGCAGGGGGCTCTCCTACGAGCAGTACTTC. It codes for CASSLGRGLSYEQYF.

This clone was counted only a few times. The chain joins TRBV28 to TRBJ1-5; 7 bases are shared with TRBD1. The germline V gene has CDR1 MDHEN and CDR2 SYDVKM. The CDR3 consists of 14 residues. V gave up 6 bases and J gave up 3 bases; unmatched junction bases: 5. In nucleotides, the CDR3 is TGTGCCAGCAGCCCGACAGGGCTCAATCAGCCCCAGCATTTT. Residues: CASSPTGLNQPQHF.

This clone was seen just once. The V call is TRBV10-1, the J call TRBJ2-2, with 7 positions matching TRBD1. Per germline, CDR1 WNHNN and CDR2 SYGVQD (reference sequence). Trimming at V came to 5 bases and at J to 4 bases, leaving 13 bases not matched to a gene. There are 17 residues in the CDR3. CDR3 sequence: CASSPGTAGFGTGELFF. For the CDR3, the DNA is TGCGCCAGCAGTCCCGGGACAGCTGGGTTCGGCACCGGGGAGCTGTTTTTT.

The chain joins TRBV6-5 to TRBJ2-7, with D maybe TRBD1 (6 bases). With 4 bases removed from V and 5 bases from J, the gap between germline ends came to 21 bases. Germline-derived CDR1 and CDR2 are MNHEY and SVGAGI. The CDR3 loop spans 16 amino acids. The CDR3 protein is CASSSALGQGSNEQYF. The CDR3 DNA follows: TGTGCCAGCAGTTCCGCCCTGGGGCAGGGGAGCAACGAGCAGTACTTC.

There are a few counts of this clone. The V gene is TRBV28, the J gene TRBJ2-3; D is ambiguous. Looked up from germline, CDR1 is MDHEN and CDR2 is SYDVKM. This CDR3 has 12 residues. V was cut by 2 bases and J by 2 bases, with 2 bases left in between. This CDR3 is CASSLPTDTQYF. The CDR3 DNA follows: TGTGCCAGCAGTTTACCCACAGATACGCAGTATTTT.

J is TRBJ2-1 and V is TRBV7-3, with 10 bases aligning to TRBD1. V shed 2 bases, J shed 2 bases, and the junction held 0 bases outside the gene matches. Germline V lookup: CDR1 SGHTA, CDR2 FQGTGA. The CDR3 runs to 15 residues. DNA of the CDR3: TGTGCCAGCAGCTTAGGACAGGGGGCCTACAATGAGCAGTTCTTC. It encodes CASSLGQGAYNEQFF.

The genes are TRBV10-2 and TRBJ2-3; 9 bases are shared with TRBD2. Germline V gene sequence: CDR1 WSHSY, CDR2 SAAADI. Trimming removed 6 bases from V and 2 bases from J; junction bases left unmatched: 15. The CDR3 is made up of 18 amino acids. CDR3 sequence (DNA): TGCGCCAGCAGCCAGGAGCTAGCGGGACAAGTCTACACAGATACGCAGTATTTT. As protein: CASSQELAGQVYTDTQYF.

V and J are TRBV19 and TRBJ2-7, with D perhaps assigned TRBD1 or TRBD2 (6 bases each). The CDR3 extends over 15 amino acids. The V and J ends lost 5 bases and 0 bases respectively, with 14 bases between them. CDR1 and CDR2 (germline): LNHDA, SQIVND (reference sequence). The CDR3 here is CASSPGAAPSYEQYF. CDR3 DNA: TGTGCCAGTAGTCCGGGGGCAGCCCCCTCCTACGAGCAGTACTTC.

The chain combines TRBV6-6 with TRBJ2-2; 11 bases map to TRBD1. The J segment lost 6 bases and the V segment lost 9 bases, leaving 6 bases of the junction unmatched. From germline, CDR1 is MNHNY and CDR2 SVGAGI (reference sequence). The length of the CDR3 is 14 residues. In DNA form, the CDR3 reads TGTGCCAGTTGGGGACAGGGGGGGCCCGGGGAGCTGTTTTTT. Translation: CASWGQGGPGELFF.

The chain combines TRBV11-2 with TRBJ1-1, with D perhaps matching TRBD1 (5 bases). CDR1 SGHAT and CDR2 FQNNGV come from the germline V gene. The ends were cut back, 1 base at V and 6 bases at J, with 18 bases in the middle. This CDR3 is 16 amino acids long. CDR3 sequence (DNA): TGTGCCAGCAGCTTAGGGTTTCAGGGTCTGGGGGCTGAAGCTTTCTTT. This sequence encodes CASSLGFQGLGAEAFF.

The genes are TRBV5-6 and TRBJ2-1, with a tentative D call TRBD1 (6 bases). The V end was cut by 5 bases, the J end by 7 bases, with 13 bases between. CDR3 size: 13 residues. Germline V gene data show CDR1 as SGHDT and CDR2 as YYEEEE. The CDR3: CASRPQGSNEQFF. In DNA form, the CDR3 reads TGTGCCAGCAGGCCCCAGGGGTCGAATGAGCAGTTCTTC.

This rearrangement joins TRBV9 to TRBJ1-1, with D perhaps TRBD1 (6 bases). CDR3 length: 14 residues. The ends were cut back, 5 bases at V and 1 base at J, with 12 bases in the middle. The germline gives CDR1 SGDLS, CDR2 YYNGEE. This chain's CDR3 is CASSTGPGNTEAFF. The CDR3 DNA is TGTGCCAGCAGTACAGGGCCCGGGAACACTGAAGCTTTCTTT.

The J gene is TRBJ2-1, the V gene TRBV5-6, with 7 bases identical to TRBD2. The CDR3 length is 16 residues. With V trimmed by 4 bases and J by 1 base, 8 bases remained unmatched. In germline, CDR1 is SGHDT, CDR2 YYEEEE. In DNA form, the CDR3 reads TGTGCCAGCAGCATCCAGCGGGATTATTCCTACAATGAGCAGTTCTTC. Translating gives CASSIQRDYSYNEQFF.

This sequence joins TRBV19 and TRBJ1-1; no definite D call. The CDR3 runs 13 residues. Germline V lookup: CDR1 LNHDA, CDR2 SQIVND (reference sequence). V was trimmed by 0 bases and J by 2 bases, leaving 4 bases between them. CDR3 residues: CASSIDANTEAFF. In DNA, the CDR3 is TGTGCCAGTAGTATAGACGCAAACACTGAAGCTTTCTTT.

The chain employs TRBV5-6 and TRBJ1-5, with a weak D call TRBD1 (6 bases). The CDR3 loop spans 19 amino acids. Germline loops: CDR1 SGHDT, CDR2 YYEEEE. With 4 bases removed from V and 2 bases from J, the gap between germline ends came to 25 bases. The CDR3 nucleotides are TGTGCCAGCAGCCCTTCGATATTACAACAGGGCCCGGGCAATCAGCCCCAGCATTTT. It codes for CASSPSILQQGPGNQPQHF.

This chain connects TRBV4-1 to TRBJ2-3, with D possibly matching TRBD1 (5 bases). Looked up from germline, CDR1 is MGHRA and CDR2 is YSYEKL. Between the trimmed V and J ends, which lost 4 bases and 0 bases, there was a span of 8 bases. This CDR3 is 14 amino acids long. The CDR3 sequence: CASSLGVSTDTQYF. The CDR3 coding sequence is TGCGCCAGCAGCCTAGGGGTCAGCACAGATACGCAGTATTTT.